Reported below is one T cell receptor beta chain. Only a few counts were recorded for this clonotype. Its antigen remains undetermined. Per-nucleotide qualities are absent, and no much larger clonotype sits a single base away. Between the V and J ends, shortened by 0 bases and 8 bases respectively, the junction contains 8 bases. Sequences SQVTM (CDR1) and ANQGSEA (CDR2) are obtained from the germline V gene. Reading from cysteine to phenylalanine, the CDR3 counts 12 amino acids. Only the CDR3 DNA stays, 36 bases, in frame from base 1. This sample was taken from a study of CD8 T cells in ankylosing spondylitis (dated by TCRdb to the late 2010s). Regarding the study in general: The study profiled T cell receptor beta repertoires in healthy donors and ankylosing spondylitis patients to find disease-linked TCR variants. The whole study cohort included about a hundred healthy donors and 20 to 30 ankylosing spondylitis patients. Samples of peripheral blood were taken, and for ankylosing spondylitis patients, synovial fluid was collected as well.

What the research found in general, with its limitations: Some motif variants were previously reported in synovial fluid and blood of reactive arthritis patients, suggesting common disease-initiation mechanisms. The disease-linked clones were reported as significantly enriched in matched synovial fluid samples from ankylosing spondylitis patients. The disease-linked clones had a CD8+ phenotype and were found at relatively low frequencies in peripheral blood. Blood from ankylosing spondylitis patients appeared to be characterized by a TCR beta motif composed of eight or nine highly homologous amino acid variants.

TCRdb lists the instrument as Illumina HiSeq 2500. Quantitative 5'-RACE with molecular barcodes was used to prepare TCR beta libraries. The authors processed their data as follows. To identify disease-linked TCR variants, a new computational method was used, one built on a probabilistic model of VDJ rearrangement. TCRdb itself trimmed the public reads at Q25 with fastp, ran MiXCR and retained productive beta chains. Each record represents a unique CDR3 protein, reported with the most common genes and DNA among its rows. The V and J calls, along with clone size, are taken from TCRdb and not from the paper's own processing. The sample table lists about 340,000 distinct CDR3 sequences, approximately 14% of them with a count of one. The ten largest make up about 1% of the sample.

This receptor was taken from a male donor with ankylosing spondylitis or in good health (not recorded which). Material: blood, either unsorted or a sorted T cell fraction (not recorded which). This receptor chain uses TRBV29-1 and TRBJ2-1; the D gene lacks a confident call. The nucleotides are TGCAGCGTTGAAGAGTCGAGCTATGAGCAGTTCTTC. It encodes CSVEESSYEQFF.